Listed here are 8 T cell receptor beta chains from one sample, sequenced in a study of cytomegalovirus exposure and HLA in healthy donors. PCR used 60 Vbeta primers and 13 Jbeta primers. Clones were read by immunoSEQ multiplex PCR, and TCRdb kept only the in-frame ones, dropping some. Of some 150,000 clones listed, around 84% are singletons. The source material was PBMCs. Receptor source: a boy aged 2 to 9 in good health and CMV-seronegative.

This chain joins TRBV12-5 and TRBJ1-5, with D perhaps matching TRBD1 (6 bases). Looked up from germline, CDR1 is LGHNT and CDR2 is FRNRAP. CDR3 length: 13 amino acids. V was cut by 2 bases and J by 6 bases, with 8 bases left in between. The CDR3 DNA reads TGTGCTAGTGGTTTGTCAGGGGTTCAGCCCCAGCATTTT. Amino acid sequence: CASGLSGVQPQHF.

This chain links TRBV4-2 with TRBJ2-5, with TRBD2 matching 8 bases. Germline V gene sequence: CDR1 LGHNA, CDR2 YNFKEQ. The CDR3 loop spans 14 amino acids. The junction had 5 bases not matched to a gene; V was cut back by 5 bases and J by 3 bases. CDR3: CASSNGLAEETQYF. Here the CDR3 DNA reads TGTGCCAGCAGCAACGGACTAGCAGAAGAGACCCAGTACTTC.

This rearrangement joins TRBV29-1 to TRBJ1-1; TRBD1 might be the D (5 bases). Trimming stripped 8 bases from V and 0 bases from J, with 16 bases between. The CDR3 sequence is 14 residues long. The germline gives CDR1 SQVTM, CDR2 ANQGSEA. The CDR3 loop is CSLQTVLVNTEAFF. DNA of the CDR3: TGCAGCCTCCAGACAGTCCTTGTGAACACTGAAGCTTTCTTT.

This clone turned up a few times. V is TRBV28 and J is TRBJ1-6; D uncertain. V was clipped by 6 bases and J by 9 bases, with 24 bases between them. CDR3 length equals 17 residues. Germline V CDR1 and CDR2: MDHEN, SYDVKM. DNA of the CDR3: TGTGCCAGCAGCCGACCCCTAGGGCCCGGGGTCAGTTCACCCCTCCACTTT. Amino acids: CASSRPLGPGVSSPLHF.

The chain couples TRBV18 to TRBJ1-1; 8 bases are a match to TRBD1. The CDR3 covers 19 residues. CDR1 and CDR2 from the germline V gene are KGHSH and LQKENI. J lost 1 base, V lost 3 bases, and 16 bases had no gene match. The CDR3 spells CASSPNGVGPGTGNTEAFF. The DNA for the CDR3 is TGTGCCAGCTCACCCAATGGTGTGGGGCCCGGGACAGGGAACACTGAAGCTTTCTTT. Full variable domain (rest looked up from reference TRBV18 and TRBJ1-1): NAGVMQNPRHLVRRRGQEARLRCSPMKGHSHVYWYRQLPEEGLKFMVYLQKENIIDESGMPKERFSAEFPKEGPSILRIQQVVRGDSAAYFCASSPNGVGPGTGNTEAFFGQGTRLTVV.

V and J are TRBV7-8 and TRBJ1-2; 7 nucleotides agree with TRBD1. Unmatched junction bases numbered 4, after V lost 2 bases and J lost 4 bases. In germline, CDR1 is SGHVS, CDR2 FQNEAQ. There are 14 residues in the CDR3. The CDR3 DNA reads as TGTGCCAGCAGCTTATCCAGGGACAGCTATGGCTACACCTTC. This translates into CASSLSRDSYGYTF.

In this sample, this clone turned up once. The V call is TRBV15, the J call TRBJ2-1; D is possibly TRBD2 (7 bases). The ends were cut back, 1 base at V and 0 bases at J, with 19 bases in the middle. Germline V gene data show CDR1 as LNHNV and CDR2 as YYDKDF (reference sequence). CDR3 length: 19 amino acids. The DNA of the CDR3 is TGTGCCACCAGCAGAGTGTTAAAGTGGGGGGGCAGCTCCTACAATGAGCAGTTCTTC. This codes for CATSRVLKWGGSSYNEQFF.

This clone was recorded once. The CDR3 DNA reads as TGTGCCAGCAGTTTTTGGGGGGTGGGGACAGGGAATGAAGCTTTCTTT. Protein product: CASSFWGVGTGNEAFF. The chain has TRBV27 and TRBJ1-1; 9 bases align to TRBD1. The germline CDR1 and CDR2 sequences are MNHEY and SMNVEV (reference sequence). The CDR3 sequence is 16 residues long. J gave up 7 bases and V 3 bases, and 12 bases lay outside the gene matches.